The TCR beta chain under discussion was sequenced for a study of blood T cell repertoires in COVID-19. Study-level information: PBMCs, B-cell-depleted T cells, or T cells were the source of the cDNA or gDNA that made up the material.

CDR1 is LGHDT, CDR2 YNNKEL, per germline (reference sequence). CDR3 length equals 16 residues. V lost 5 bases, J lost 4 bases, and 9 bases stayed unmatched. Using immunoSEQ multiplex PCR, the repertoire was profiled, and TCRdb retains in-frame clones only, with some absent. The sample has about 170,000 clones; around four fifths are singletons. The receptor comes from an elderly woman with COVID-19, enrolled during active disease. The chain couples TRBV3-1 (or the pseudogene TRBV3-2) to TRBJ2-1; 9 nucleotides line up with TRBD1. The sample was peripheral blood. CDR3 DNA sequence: TGTGCCAGCAGCTCAAGACGACAGGGGGGGTACAATGAGCAGTTCTTC. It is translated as CASSSRRQGGYNEQFF.